One sample yielded the 24 T cell receptor beta chains listed below, sequenced in a study of regulatory T cells in long-lasting Graves disease. Construction of TCR beta libraries relied on iRepertoire HTBI primers and on Arm-PCR targeting CDR3 regions. TCRdb re-analysed the multiplex PCR reads in MiXCR, keeping a single row per CDR3 protein. Of around 500,000 distinct CDR3 sequences listed, roughly 15% are singletons. Time point specified: newly diagnosed GD, antithyroid drugs for less than 3 months. Extracted RNA from PBMCs served as the source of the TCR library. This same sample was also part of a study on T cells in Graves' hyperthyroidism and ophthalmopathy.

The sequencing used peripheral blood mononuclear cells (PBMCs), collected at new diagnosis, from a patient treated with antithyroid drugs. These receptors all come from a woman aged 35-65 years with Graves disease.

This clonotype was counted many times. The chain has TRBV12-5 and TRBJ2-1, with D unresolved. The CDR3 length is 16 residues. V was trimmed by 0 bases and J by 0 bases, leaving 9 bases between them. CDR1 LGHNT and CDR2 FRNRAP come from the germline V gene. CDR3 nucleotides: TGTGCTAGTGGTTTGGTACTCCAGAGCTCCTACAATGAGCAGTTCTTC. Protein product: CASGLVLQSSYNEQFF.

The V and J genes are TRBV6-1 and TRBJ1-2; maybe TRBD1 (6 bases). Germline values: CDR1 MNHNS, CDR2 SASEGT. Trimming removed 2 bases from V and 5 bases from J, with 12 bases in between. The CDR3 contains 14 residues. The CDR3 sequence is CASSEPDSSYGYTF. For the CDR3, the DNA is TGTGCCAGCAGTGAACCGGACAGTAGTTATGGCTACACCTTC.

This clonotype was counted many times. The V call is TRBV30, the J call TRBJ1-2; D is perhaps TRBD1 (6 bases). V gave up 6 bases and J gave up 0 bases, with 8 bases separating them. There are 12 residues in the CDR3. Germline V gives CDR1 GTSNPN, CDR2 SVGIG (reference sequence). The CDR3 DNA reads as TGTGCCTGTCCAGGGGCTAACTATGGCTACACCTTC. Its translation: CACPGANYGYTF.

This clonotype was observed at least ten times. The chain carries TRBV4-1 and TRBJ1-1; TRBD1 aligns across 9 bases. Per germline, CDR1 MGHRA and CDR2 YSYEKL. The CDR3 runs to 13 residues. Losses at the gene ends were 7 bases for V and 4 bases for J; bases not matched to a gene: 4. CDR3 sequence: CASTLTGGTEAFF. The CDR3 DNA reads TGCGCCAGCACCCTGACAGGGGGCACTGAAGCTTTCTTT.

This chain uses TRBV19 with TRBJ1-2; 10 bases match TRBD1. This CDR3 comprises 16 residues. Germline V gene data show CDR1 as LNHDA and CDR2 as SQIVND (reference sequence). The trim removed 6 bases at V and 6 bases at J, leaving 13 bases unmatched. This CDR3 is CASRPSNPGTGDGYTF. CDR3 DNA sequence: TGTGCCAGTAGGCCATCCAATCCCGGGACAGGGGATGGCTACACCTTC.

The chain has TRBV2 and TRBJ1-6; unclear D gene. Trimming removed 6 bases from V and 0 bases from J, with 12 bases in between. Germline V gives CDR1 SNHLY, CDR2 FYNNEI. This CDR3 region has 16 residues. DNA of the CDR3: TGTGCCAGCAGGGAGGTAGATGCCTCCTATAATTCACCCCTCCACTTT. Translating it yields CASREVDASYNSPLHF.

This clonotype came up many times. This chain joins TRBV12-3 or TRBV12-4 and TRBJ1-5; TRBD1 aligns across 7 bases. There are 16 residues in the CDR3. The V and J ends lost 5 bases and 0 bases, in that order; junction bases with no gene match: 7. The CDR3 reads CASSPGQPSSNQPQHF. DNA of the CDR3: TGTGCCAGCAGTCCGGGACAGCCAAGTAGCAATCAGCCCCAGCATTTT.

The chain has TRBV7-3 and TRBJ2-6; a weak D match, TRBD1 (5 bases). Germline assignment: CDR1 SGHTA and CDR2 FQGTGA. The CDR3 runs 16 residues. Between the trimmed V and J ends, which lost 0 bases and 2 bases, there was a span of 8 bases. CDR3 in amino acids: CASSLTARAGANVLTF. The CDR3 bases are TGTGCCAGCAGCTTAACGGCCAGGGCTGGGGCCAACGTCCTGACTTTC.

This clonotype came up a few times. This chain uses TRBV7-9 with TRBJ1-1; D is undetermined. From germline, CDR1 is SEHNR and CDR2 FQNEAQ (reference sequence). The CDR3 loop spans 14 amino acids. V lost 5 bases and J 2 bases, leaving 12 bases between the germline ends. CDR3 in amino acids: CASSPFTENTEAFF. CDR3 DNA: TGTGCCAGCAGCCCTTTCACGGAAAACACTGAAGCTTTCTTT.

This clonotype came up many times. The CDR3 DNA sequence: TGCAGTGCGAACGAGCTCAAAGATACGCAGTATTTT. Protein sequence: CSANELKDTQYF. This chain uses TRBV20-1 with TRBJ2-3; D remains unclear. V gave up 6 bases and J gave up 5 bases, with 12 bases separating them. The germline gives CDR1 DFQATT, CDR2 SNEGSKA (reference sequence). The CDR3 sequence is 12 residues long.

This clonotype was seen repeatedly, ten times or more. This chain connects TRBV12-3 or TRBV12-4 to TRBJ2-3; TRBD1 aligns across 7 bases. V shed 5 bases and J 4 bases; nucleotides not matched to a gene: 18. This CDR3 is built from 18 residues. CDR3 residues: CASSPGTDIRPGPDTQYF. CDR3 nucleotides: TGTGCCAGCAGTCCCGGGACAGATATTAGGCCAGGCCCAGATACGCAGTATTTT.

This clonotype was counted ten times or more. The CDR3 bases are TGTGCCAGCAGTTTATGGGGTGAGGGGGCCCAAGAGACCCAGTACTTC. Its translation is CASSLWGEGAQETQYF. The chain recombines TRBV28 with TRBJ2-5; TRBD1 aligns across 7 bases. V lost 0 bases and J lost 1; bases outside the gene matches: 5. Looked up from germline, CDR1 is MDHEN and CDR2 is SYDVKM. This CDR3 comprises 16 residues.

The gene calls are TRBV19 and TRBJ1-4; D is uncertain. The CDR3 extends over 18 amino acids. Trimming removed 7 bases at V and 5 bases at J, with 26 bases between. CDR1 LNHDA and CDR2 SQIVND come from the germline V gene (reference sequence). The CDR3 is CASTRTSLSALANEKLFF. The CDR3 DNA follows: TGTGCCAGTACCCGCACGTCATTGTCAGCTTTGGCGAATGAAAAACTGTTTTTT.

This chain links TRBV29-1 with TRBJ1-5, with a possible D match to TRBD1 (6 bases). The CDR3 length is 13 residues. The germline gives CDR1 SQVTM, CDR2 ANQGSEA. V lost 4 bases to trimming and J lost 5 bases, with 12 bases between them. CDR3 region: CSVGKGVDQPQHF. DNA for the CDR3: TGCAGCGTTGGGAAGGGGGTAGATCAGCCCCAGCATTTT.

Concerning this clonotype: This may arise from a read error, as a much more abundant clone is one base away. The DNA for the CDR3 is TGTGCCAGCGGCGCCACGGGGGGAGGCTACAATGAGCAGTTCTTC. Protein: CASGATGGGYNEQFF. J is TRBJ2-1 and V is TRBV3-1; 7 bases map to TRBD2. The V gene end was trimmed by 8 bases and the J gene end by 3 bases; junction bases not matched to a gene: 10. Germline-derived CDR1 and CDR2 are LGHDT and YNNKEL (reference sequence). The CDR3 is made up of 15 amino acids.

The gene calls are TRBV10-3 and TRBJ2-5; tentative D call: TRBD2 (6 bases). The V end lost 4 bases, the J end lost 4 bases, and 13 bases lay between the germline ends. The germline V gene encodes CDR1 ENHRY and CDR2 SYGVKD. The CDR3 has 14 amino acids. The CDR3 sequence: CAISAVPGGETQYF. The CDR3 bases are TGTGCCATCAGTGCTGTTCCCGGGGGAGAGACCCAGTACTTC.

The rearrangement joins TRBV25-1 to TRBJ1-3; D ambiguous. V lost 6 bases to trimming and J lost 0 bases, with 9 bases between them. The CDR3 totals 14 residues. Germline V gene lookup returns CDR1 MGHDK and CDR2 SYGVNS. The CDR3 DNA reads TGTGCCAGCAGCCGGGAGACCTCTGGAAACACCATATATTTT. Translated, it gives CASSRETSGNTIYF.

In its sample, this clonotype was seen many times. The chain has TRBV11-2 and TRBJ2-3, with TRBD2 identical over 12 bases. With 6 bases clipped from V and 3 bases from J, the junction kept 7 bases outside the gene matches. The CDR3 has 16 amino acids. Germline V gene lookup returns CDR1 SGHAT and CDR2 FQNNGV. The CDR3 reads CASSPRGLAGTDTQYF. Here the CDR3 DNA reads TGTGCCAGCAGTCCTCGCGGACTAGCGGGGACAGATACGCAGTATTTT.

The chain couples TRBV10-2 to TRBJ1-3, with D possibly being TRBD1 (6 bases). The germline V gene has CDR1 WSHSY and CDR2 SAAADI. The CDR3 runs 12 residues. The germline V and J ends were trimmed by 11 bases and 6 bases, with 14 bases remaining between them. CDR3 protein: CAGSDSSNTIYF. The CDR3 DNA reads TGCGCCGGATCGGACAGCTCAAACACCATATATTTT.

Here the CDR3 reads CASSFDVTVYEEQFF. CDR3 bases: TGTGCCAGCAGTTTCGATGTGACGGTGTACGAGGAGCAGTTCTTC. V and J are TRBV12-3 or TRBV12-4 and TRBJ2-1; D not resolved. V lost 3 bases, J lost 10 bases, and 19 bases lay in between. The CDR3 is 15 amino acids.

V gene TRBV19 combines with J gene TRBJ1-2; 7 bases align to TRBD1. Trimming took 5 bases from V and 3 from J; bases not matched to a gene: 9. The CDR3 sequence is 15 residues long. Looked up from germline, CDR1 is LNHDA and CDR2 is SQIVND (reference sequence). The CDR3, as DNA: TGTGCCAGTAGTGATGCAGGGGGTCCCGACTATGGCTACACCTTC. Translation: CASSDAGGPDYGYTF. Drawing the rest from reference TRBV19 and TRBJ1-2, the complete variable domain is DGGITQSPKYLFRKEGQNVTLSCEQNLNHDAMYWYRQDPGQGLRLIYYSQIVNDFQKGDIAEGYSVSREKKESFPLTVTSAQKNPTAFYLCASSDAGGPDYGYTFGSGTRLTVV.

This clonotype occurred a few times. V usage is TRBV4-1 and J usage is TRBJ2-1; 7 nucleotides match TRBD1. With 6 bases clipped from V and 2 bases from J, the junction kept 7 bases outside the gene matches. The CDR3 totals 15 residues. Germline V gene data show CDR1 as MGHRA and CDR2 as YSYEKL. The CDR3 bases are TGCGCCAGCAGGCAACCAGGGGGTACCTACAATGAGCAGTTCTTC. Amino acid sequence: CASRQPGGTYNEQFF.

The chain recombines TRBV3-1 with TRBJ2-6; D possibly uses TRBD1 or TRBD2 (5 bases each). V lost 1 base and J lost 4, with 14 bases in between. The CDR3 runs 17 residues. Germline V CDR1 and CDR2: LGHDT, YNNKEL (reference sequence). The CDR3 DNA sequence: TGTGCCAGCAGCCAAGCCCGGGGCGGCTCAGGGGCCAACGTCCTGACTTTC. It translates to CASSQARGGSGANVLTF.

This clonotype appeared a few times. This chain joins TRBV7-6 and TRBJ2-7; the D gene is possibly TRBD2 (6 bases). Germline V CDR1 and CDR2: SGHVS, FNYEAQ. This CDR3 contains 15 residues. The V end lost 1 base, the J end lost 7 bases, and 17 bases lay between the germline ends. The DNA of the CDR3 is TGTGCCAGCAGCTTAGGTGGGGGAGGTAGTGAGGAGCAGTACTTC. This gives the protein CASSLGGGGSEEQYF.